The sequence of this TCR beta chain was determined in a study of beta chain features in type 1 diabetes. Study-level results: For cells with high TCR expression, cDNA sequencing could yield over-representation.

Expressed TCRB transcripts were sequenced, since all the RNA that had been isolated was reverse transcribed. Here immunoSEQ multiplex PCR was the method, and the copy in TCRdb shows in-frame clones only, minus some. The table includes under 950,000 clones, about a sixth detected once. Trimming took off 7 bases at V and 3 bases at J, with 13 bases between the two ends. There are 14 residues in the CDR3. CDR1 is LNHDA, CDR2 SQIVND, per germline (reference sequence). Every donor provided one heparinised blood draw, which averaged approximately 120 mL. About this clone: What it recognizes is unknown.

This clonotype was sampled from a woman between 18 and 29 years old in good health. This sequence joins TRBV19 and TRBJ2-1, with a tentative D call TRBD1 (6 bases). The sample taken for sequencing was naive CD4+ T cells from blood. Written as DNA, the CDR3 is TGTGCCAGTACAATTGGACAGTTCTACAATGAGCAGTTCTTC. This translates into CASTIGQFYNEQFF.